Listed below are T cell receptor beta chains from one sample, sequenced in a study of T cell repertoires in cytomegalovirus infection. Antigens of these TCRs are unknown. TCRdb independently ran MiXCR on the reads; one entry per CDR3 protein. This table has roughly 860,000 distinct CDR3 sequences, approximately 32% appearing once. The specimen comprised cultured CD8+ T cells from PBMCs, sampled from culture after CMV antigen stimulation. All receptors derive from a human donor in good health (CMV status not recorded). Some clones in this sample may be carry-over from other donors' samples. Each CDR3 is given with its conserved first and last residue.

TRBJ2-1	TRBV27	CASSFRVYNEQFF
TRBJ2-5	TRBV14	CASSLYFGGQETQYF
TRBJ1-2	TRBV7-8	CASSSRGDRYRDNYGYTF
TRBJ2-1	TRBV7-6	CASSHGPSSDEQFF
TRBJ2-7	TRBV5-4	CASSLPGQPHYEQYF
TRBJ2-2	TRBV5-4	CASSFQTGLRNTGELFF
TRBJ2-3	TRBV3-1	CASSQEGDTQYF
TRBJ1-1	TRBV25-1	CASSEFGAPNTEAFF
TRBJ1-1	TRBV29-1	CSVEDRGTGATDTEAFF
TRBJ2-5	TRBV7-6	CASSEGVTQYF
TRBJ2-1	TRBV20-1	CSARDLRGDYNEQFF
TRBJ1-1	TRBV7-9	CASSPWEGTEAFF
TRBJ2-7	TRBV6-1	CASSFFPDNGYEQYF
TRBJ2-2	TRBV6-5	CASSYDGGPGELFF
TRBJ2-7	TRBV7-8	CASSFRGKWSSYEQYF
TRBJ2-5	TRBV6-2/TRBV6-3	CASSYPLLGGGMQETQYF
TRBJ1-1	TRBV19	CASSIGRPNTEAFF
TRBJ2-6	TRBV6-5	CASSWVGANVLTF
TRBJ2-3	TRBV7-9	CASSLPSAGGLDTQYF
TRBJ2-1	TRBV10-3	CAITPEGTGYNEQFF
TRBJ1-4	TRBV6-1	CASATWDRREKLFF
TRBJ1-2	TRBV11-2	CASSDDRGRNGYTF
TRBJ2-5	TRBV5-5	CASSLEGSFSQETQYF
TRBJ2-1	TRBV2	CASRVGRQLTNEQFF
TRBJ2-5	TRBV6-5	CASSYSIYSSGGAEETQYF
TRBJ2-7	TRBV4-1	CASSQDRFRTGGSYEQYF
TRBJ2-2	TRBV12-3/TRBV12-4	CASSRQGGNTGELFF
TRBJ1-1	TRBV12-3/TRBV12-4	CASNVRGTEAFF
TRBJ1-1	TRBV20-1	CSARTGNTEAFF
TRBJ2-1	TRBV6-1	CASSEWGTDYNEQFF
TRBJ2-4	TRBV7-8	CASSSSLAGGKNIQYF
TRBJ2-5	TRBV20-1	CSARDSGGSETQYF
TRBJ1-2	TRBV29-1	CSVPLTWGYTF
TRBJ1-1	TRBV2	CASSEMGALNTEAFF
TRBJ2-1	TRBV6-5	CASSSPNKLSYNEQFF
TRBJ1-1	TRBV27	CASSLQGTNTEAFF
TRBJ1-2	TRBV6-2/TRBV6-3	CASSYDRGAGYGYTF
TRBJ2-4	TRBV2	CASSGRLGNIQYF
TRBJ1-5	TRBV6-1	CASRKTGRNQPQHF
TRBJ2-7	TRBV7-9	CASSLGGVAGLHEQYF
TRBJ2-1	TRBV12-3/TRBV12-4	CASSSRDPLSGNEQFF
TRBJ2-3	TRBV2	CASSDRLAGFSTDTQYF
TRBJ2-2	TRBV6-1	CASSDHRGLESGTGELFF